This T cell receptor (beta chain) emerged from a study of T cell clonotyping in hematopoietic cell transplantation. CDR3 length equals 14 residues. Germline CDR1 is GTSNPN and CDR2 is SVGIG (reference sequence). The V end was cut by 1 base, the J end by 3 bases, with 9 bases between. The assay was immunoSEQ multiplex PCR, and TCRdb's table has in-frame clones only and misses some. Of around 14,000 clones listed, roughly 94% are singletons. The chain carries TRBV30 and TRBJ1-4; D unclear. The specimen was PBMCs, collected 30 days after allogeneic stem cell transplant. The TCR originated in a male patient between 60 and 69 years old who had an allogeneic stem cell transplant from an unrelated donor, so the T cells may come from the graft donor. Some clones in this sample may be carry-over from other donors' samples. The CDR3 reads CAWSAGGPNEKLFF. CDR3 DNA sequence: TGTGCCTGGAGTGCGGGTGGGCCTAATGAAAAACTGTTTTTT.